This TCR beta chain was sequenced for a study of blood T cell repertoires in COVID-19. Study background: From the United States, Italy and Spain came samples of acute and convalescent COVID-19. The cDNA or gDNA used as material had been derived from T cells, B-cell-depleted T cells, or PBMCs.

In germline, CDR1 is SGHRS, CDR2 YFSETQ. The V and J ends lost 1 base and 4 bases respectively, with 5 bases between them. The CDR3 covers 12 residues. Study processing details: Estimates of nucleated cell counts were drawn from the amplification of reference gene primers. The assay was immunoSEQ multiplex PCR, and TCRdb's table has in-frame clones only and misses some. V and J calls and clone size are given by that table; D and trimming were obtained from the DNA. Of 75,000 to 100,000 clones in the sample, approximately 86% were seen once. J is TRBJ2-5 and V is TRBV5-1; D is uncertain. Sequences were obtained from peripheral blood. The sequence was obtained from a man at least 80 years old with acute or convalescent COVID-19. Written as DNA, the CDR3 is TGCGCCAGCAGCTTGAACTCAGAGACCCAGTACTTC. Translation gives CASSLNSETQYF. Complete variable domain (other parts from reference TRBV5-1 and TRBJ2-5): KAGVTQTPRYLIKTRGQQVTLSCSPISGHRSVSWYQQTPGQGLQFLFEYFSETQRNKGNFPGRFSGRQFSNSRSEMNVSTLELGDSALYLCASSLNSETQYFGPGTRLLVL.